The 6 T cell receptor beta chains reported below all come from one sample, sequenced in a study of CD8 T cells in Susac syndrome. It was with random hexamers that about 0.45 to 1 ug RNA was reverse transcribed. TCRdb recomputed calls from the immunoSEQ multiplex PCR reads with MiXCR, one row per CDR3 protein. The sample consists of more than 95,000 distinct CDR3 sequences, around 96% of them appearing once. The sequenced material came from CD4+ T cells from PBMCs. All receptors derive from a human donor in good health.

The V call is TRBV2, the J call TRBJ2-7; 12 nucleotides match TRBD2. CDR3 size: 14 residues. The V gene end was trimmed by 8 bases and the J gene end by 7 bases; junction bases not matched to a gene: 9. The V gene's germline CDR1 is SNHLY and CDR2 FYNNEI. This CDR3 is CASRGLAGMGEQYF. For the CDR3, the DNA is TGTGCCAGCCGAGGACTAGCGGGAATGGGGGAGCAGTACTTC.

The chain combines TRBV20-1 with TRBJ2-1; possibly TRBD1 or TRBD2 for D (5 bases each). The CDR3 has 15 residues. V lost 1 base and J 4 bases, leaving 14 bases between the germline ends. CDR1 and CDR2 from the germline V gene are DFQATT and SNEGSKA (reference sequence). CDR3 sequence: CSARALRGAYNEQFF. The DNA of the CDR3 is TGCAGTGCTAGAGCTCTCCGAGGGGCTTACAATGAGCAGTTCTTC.

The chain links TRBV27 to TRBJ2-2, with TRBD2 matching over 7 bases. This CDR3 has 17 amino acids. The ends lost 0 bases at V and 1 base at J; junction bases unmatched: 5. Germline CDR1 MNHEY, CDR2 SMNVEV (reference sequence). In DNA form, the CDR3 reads TGTGCCAGCAGTTTATCGGTCGCTAGCGGGAACACCGGGGAGCTGTTTTTT. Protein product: CASSLSVASGNTGELFF.

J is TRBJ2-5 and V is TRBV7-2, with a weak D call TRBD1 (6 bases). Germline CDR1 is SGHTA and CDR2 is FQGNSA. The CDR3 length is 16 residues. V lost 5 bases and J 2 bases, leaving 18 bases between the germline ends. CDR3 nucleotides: TGTGCCAGCAGCCTCTACAGGGCTGTAGCGCAAGAGACCCAGTACTTC. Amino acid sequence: CASSLYRAVAQETQYF.

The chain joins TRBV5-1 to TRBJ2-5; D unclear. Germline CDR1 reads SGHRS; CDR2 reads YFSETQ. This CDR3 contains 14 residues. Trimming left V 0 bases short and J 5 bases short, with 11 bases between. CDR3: CASSLVSLGETQYF. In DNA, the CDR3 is TGCGCCAGCAGCTTGGTCAGCCTGGGGGAGACCCAGTACTTC.

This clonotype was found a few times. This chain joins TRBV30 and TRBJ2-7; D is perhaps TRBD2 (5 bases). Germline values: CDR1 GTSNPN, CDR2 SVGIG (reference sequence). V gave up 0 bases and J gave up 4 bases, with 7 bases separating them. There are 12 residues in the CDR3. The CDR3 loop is CAWSVGGYEQYF. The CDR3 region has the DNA TGTGCCTGGAGTGTTGGAGGATACGAGCAGTACTTC. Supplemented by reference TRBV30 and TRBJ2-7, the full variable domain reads SQTIHQWPATLVQPVGSPLSLECTVEGTSNPNLYWYRQAAGRGLQLLFYSVGIGQISSEVPQNLSASRPQDRQFILSSKKLLLSDSGFYLCAWSVGGYEQYFGPGTRLTVT.